A single T cell receptor beta chain is shown here with its context. This clone was detected a few times. The antigen it binds to is not known. Base qualities were left out, and no much larger clone turns up one base away. Each donor gave one peripheral blood draw, averaging about 100 mL, which was collected into heparinised tubes. Naive, central memory, regulatory and stem cell-like memory CD4+ T cells were sorted on a BD FACSAria II using a panel including CD45RO, CCR7, CD25, CD127, CD95 and CD27. A purity above 95% was achieved for all sorted populations. Right away, PBMCs were isolated by Lymphoprep density gradient centrifugation and were stained directly, with no culture step. So that batch effects would be minimized, each experiment stained and sorted samples in pairs, pairing one healthy donor with one patient. This entry is derived from a study of beta chain features in type 1 diabetes (dated by TCRdb to 2016 to 2018). The study in broad terms: Mean age, gender distribution, total cell number and subset yield did not differ between patients and healthy donors. A total of 85 million to 140 million sorted cells were examined across all samples, and the number of cells per subset was strongly correlated with RNA yield. Regulatory and stem cell-like memory subsets were obtained from only 8 patients and roughly 8 healthy donors, while naive and central memory subsets were obtained from all 30 or so donors. The study compared the TCRB repertoires of sorted circulating CD4+ T cell subsets in recently diagnosed type 1 diabetes patients with those in matched healthy donors.

The investigation overall reported the following: A moderate but significant shortening of TCRB CDR3 length was observed in type 1 diabetes patients in all four CD4+ subsets. Because cDNA rather than genomic DNA was sequenced, highly expressing activated cells could have been over-represented, although no difference in activation and CD3 levels was found between groups. Because small numbers of individuals were included in the HLA sub-analyses, any influence of HLA type on TCRB rearrangement was left unresolved. Fewer insertions and more nucleotide deletions at VDJ recombination sites were observed in patients with type 1 diabetes, implying thymic rearrangement abnormalities. Naive, central memory and regulatory TCRB repertoires appeared to be more similar among patients than among healthy donors. PCR might favor shorter templates, but patient and control samples were amplified and corrected together, so any skew would affect both groups equally.

The germline V gene yields SGHDN for CDR1 and FVKESK for CDR2. The CDR3 contains 14 residues, cysteine and phenylalanine counted. Only CDR3 DNA is held: 42 bases, read in frame from base 1. V is cut by 4 bases and J by 2 bases, and the space between the germline ends is 12 bases. All of the isolated RNA was reverse transcribed with the High Capacity cDNA Reverse Transcription Kit, so expressed TCRB transcripts were sequenced. Naive, central memory and regulatory T cell samples underwent deep immunoSEQ sequencing, averaging approximately 3.3 million total reads per sample. Sorted cells were lysed in RLT buffer, and RNA was extracted using DNase-treated RNeasy Micro or Mini kits according to cell number. Each cell subset was processed separately to prevent cross-contamination, with patient and healthy donor samples processed together. TCRB sequences were amplified from cDNA with the immunoSEQ multiplex PCR, producing 87-bp fragments spanning the CDR3 region. Sequencing of the amplicons was performed on the Illumina HiSeq platform. As for the original processing: Synthetic template baselines were used to correct PCR bias computationally, reads within Hamming distance 2 were collapsed together, and singletons that could not be merged were discarded. Reads were aligned to IMGT to assign V, D and J genes, CDR3 length, and insertions or deletions at six rearrangement sites. Within each subset, clonotype counts were normalized to sorted cell number, after which true diversity and Gini coefficients were computed with the tcR R package. Repertoire sharing was quantified using the overlap coefficient calculated on TCRB nucleotide sequences. Out-of-frame TCRB sequences from naive cells were analyzed as a proxy for the pre-selection repertoire. The immuneACCESS repertoire file appears here via TCRdb, limited to in-frame rearrangements. These files lack a portion of the clones; in checked studies, under half of the deficit traces to unresolved V genes, and the cause of the others is not known. V and J calls and clone size are those listed in that table; D and trimming were worked out from the DNA. The sample records 240,000 or so clones, over 20% of which are singletons. The top ten hold around 0.03% of the sample.

The sequencing input was naive CD4+ T cells from blood. Sample cell subset or site, as interpreted from the label and publication: true naive CD4+ T cells. The clonotype comes from a woman in her thirties or forties with type 1 diabetes. The receptor chain draws on TRBV14 and TRBJ2-7; TRBD2 is a possible D gene, resting on 6 matching bases. The CDR3: CASSLAAWAYEQYF. The bases are TGTGCCAGCAGCCTAGCGGCCTGGGCCTACGAGCAGTACTTC. The CDR3 plus the reference TRBV14 and TRBJ2-7 genes for the other parts give the full variable domain: EAGVTQFPSHSVIEKGQTVTLRCDPISGHDNLYWYRRVMGKEIKFLLHFVKESKQDESGMPNNRFLAERTGGTYSTLKVQPAELEDSGVYFCASSLAAWAYEQYFGPGTRLTVT.